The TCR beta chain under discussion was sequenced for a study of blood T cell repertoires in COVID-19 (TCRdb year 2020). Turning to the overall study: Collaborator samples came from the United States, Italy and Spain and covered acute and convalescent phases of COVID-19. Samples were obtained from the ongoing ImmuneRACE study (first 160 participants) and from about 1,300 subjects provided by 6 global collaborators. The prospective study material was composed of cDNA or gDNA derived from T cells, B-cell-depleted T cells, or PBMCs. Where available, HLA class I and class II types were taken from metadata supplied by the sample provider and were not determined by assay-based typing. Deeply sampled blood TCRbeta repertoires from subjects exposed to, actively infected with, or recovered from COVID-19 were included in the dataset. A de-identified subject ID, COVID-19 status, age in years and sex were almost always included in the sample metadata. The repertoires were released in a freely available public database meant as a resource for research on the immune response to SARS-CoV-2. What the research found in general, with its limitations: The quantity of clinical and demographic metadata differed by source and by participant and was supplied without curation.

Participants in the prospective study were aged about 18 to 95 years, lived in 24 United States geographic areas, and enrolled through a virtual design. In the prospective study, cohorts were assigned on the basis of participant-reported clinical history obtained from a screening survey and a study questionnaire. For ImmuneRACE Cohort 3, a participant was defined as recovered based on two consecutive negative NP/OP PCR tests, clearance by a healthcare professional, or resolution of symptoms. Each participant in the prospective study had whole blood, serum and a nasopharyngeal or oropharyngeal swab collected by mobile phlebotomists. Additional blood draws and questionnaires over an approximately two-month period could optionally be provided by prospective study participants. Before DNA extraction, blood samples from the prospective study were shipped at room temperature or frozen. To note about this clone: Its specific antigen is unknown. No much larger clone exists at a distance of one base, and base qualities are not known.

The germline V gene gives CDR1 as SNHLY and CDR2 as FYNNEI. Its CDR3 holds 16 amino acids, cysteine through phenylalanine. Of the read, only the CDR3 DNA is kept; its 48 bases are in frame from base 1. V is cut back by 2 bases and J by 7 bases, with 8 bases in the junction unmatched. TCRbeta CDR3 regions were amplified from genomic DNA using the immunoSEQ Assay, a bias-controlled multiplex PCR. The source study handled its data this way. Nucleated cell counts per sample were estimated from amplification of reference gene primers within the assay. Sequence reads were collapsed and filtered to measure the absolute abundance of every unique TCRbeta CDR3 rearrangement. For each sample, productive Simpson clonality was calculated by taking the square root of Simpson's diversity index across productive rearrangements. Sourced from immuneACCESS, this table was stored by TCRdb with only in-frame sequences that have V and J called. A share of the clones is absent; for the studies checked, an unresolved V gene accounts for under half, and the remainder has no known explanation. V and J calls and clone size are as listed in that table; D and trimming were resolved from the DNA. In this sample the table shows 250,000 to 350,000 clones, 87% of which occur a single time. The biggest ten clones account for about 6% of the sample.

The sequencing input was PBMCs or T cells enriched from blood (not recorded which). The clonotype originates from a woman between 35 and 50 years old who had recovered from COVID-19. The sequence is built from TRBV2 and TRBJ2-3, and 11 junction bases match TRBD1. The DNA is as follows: TGTGCCAGCAGTGAATTGTGGACAGGGGGCAGAAATACGCAGTATTTT. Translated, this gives CASSELWTGGRNTQYF.